This TCR beta chain originates from a study of cytomegalovirus exposure and HLA in healthy donors. General study points: Overall, approximately 150 TCR beta chains were annotated as cytomegalovirus-associated.

Regarding donors, all were healthy bone marrow donors. Of note for this clone: Its target is unknown.

The PCR contained 60 Vbeta and 13 Jbeta primers. Authors' processing steps: As a later analysis found, there were 80 million to 90 million unique TCR beta chains, of which roughly 11 million were shared. Some clones are missing from TCRdb's copy, which holds only in-frame ones; the method was immunoSEQ multiplex PCR. The DNA was the basis for D and trimming; V, J and clone size are from that table. The data show 140,000 or so clones, with more than 75% seen just once and 2% to 2.5% held by the top ten. The CDR3 has 16 amino acids. The junction had 6 bases not matched to a gene; V was cut back by 1 base and J by 2 bases. From germline, CDR1 is LNHNV and CDR2 YYDKDF (reference sequence).

The sequencing sample was made of PBMCs. The genes are TRBV15 and TRBJ2-7; 9 positions match TRBD1. The receptor's source is a woman between 18 and 29 years old in good health and CMV-seropositive. The CDR3 loop is CATSRGDRGDTYEQYF. The CDR3, as DNA: TGTGCCACCAGCAGAGGTGACAGGGGGGACACCTACGAGCAGTACTTC.